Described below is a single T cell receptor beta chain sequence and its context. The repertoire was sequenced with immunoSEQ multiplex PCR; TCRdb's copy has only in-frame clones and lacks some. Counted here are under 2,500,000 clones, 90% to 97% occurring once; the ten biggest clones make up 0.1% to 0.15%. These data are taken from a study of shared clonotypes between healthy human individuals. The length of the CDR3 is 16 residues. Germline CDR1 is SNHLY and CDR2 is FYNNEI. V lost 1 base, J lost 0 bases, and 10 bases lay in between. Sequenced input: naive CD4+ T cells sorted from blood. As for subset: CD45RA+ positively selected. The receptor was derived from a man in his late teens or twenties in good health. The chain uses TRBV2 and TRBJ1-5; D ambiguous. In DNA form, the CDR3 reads TGTGCCAGCAGTGAAGGGCGGAGCGGTAGCAATCAGCCCCAGCATTTT. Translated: CASSEGRSGSNQPQHF.